A selection of T cell receptor beta chains follows, all from one sample in a study of T-cell reconstitution after alpha-beta-depleted transplantation in children. TCRdb analysed the PCR reads with MiXCR anew, one entry per CDR3 protein. The sample lists roughly 500,000 distinct CDR3 sequences; over 25% were seen once. The material sequenced was PBMCs from the stem cell graft donor, taken from the stem cell graft. All receptors derive from a human donor who donated a stem cell graft to a child with aplastic anemia. Each CDR3 is given with its conserved first and last residue. A D gene is named only where the DNA matches it firmly. Where a row states a size, it is once, few, many or the class of an expanded clone; other rows omit it.

clone size,D gene,V gene,CDR3 length,J gene,CDR3 protein,CDR3 DNA
-,TRBD1,TRBV5-1,14,TRBJ2-7,CASSVGQGIYEQYF,TGCGCCAGCAGCGTGGGACAGGGTATTTACGAGCAGTACTTC
-,-,TRBV30,13,TRBJ1-5,CAWAGHRNQPQHF,TGTGCCTGGGCCGGACACCGCAATCAGCCCCAGCATTTT
-,-,TRBV7-2,14,TRBJ1-5,CASSLGLRPQPQHF,TGTGCCAGCAGCTTAGGTCTCCGACCTCAGCCCCAGCATTTT
few,-,TRBV5-5,15,TRBJ1-1,CASSPKLYEDTEAFF,TGTGCCAGCAGCCCCAAACTGTACGAGGACACTGAAGCTTTCTTT
few,-,TRBV5-1,14,TRBJ2-1,CASSFLGQRNEQFF,TGCGCCAGCAGCTTCCTGGGGCAGCGCAATGAGCAGTTCTTC
once,-,TRBV5-1,13,TRBJ2-7,CASSFRSPYEQYF,TGCGCCAGCAGCTTCCGCAGTCCCTACGAGCAGTACTTC
-,-,TRBV7-2,16,TRBJ2-5,CASSRRTVMSQETQYF,TGTGCCAGCAGCCGCAGGACTGTAATGTCCCAAGAGACCCAGTACTTC
-,-,TRBV20-1,14,TRBJ2-5,CAAKRGGSPETQYF,TGCGCAGCGAAAAGGGGGGGCTCCCCGGAGACCCAGTACTTC
-,TRBD2,TRBV7-9,17,TRBJ2-1,CASSLKGLAGVGNEQFF,TGTGCCAGCAGCTTAAAGGGACTAGCGGGAGTCGGGAATGAGCAGTTCTTC
-,-,TRBV7-2,11,TRBJ1-2,CASDKGYGYTF,TGTGCCAGCGACAAGGGCTATGGCTACACCTTC
-,-,TRBV29-1,12,TRBJ2-5,CSGTTGGGTQYF,TGCAGCGGGACGACAGGCGGTGGGACCCAGTACTTC
few,-,TRBV7-9,13,TRBJ2-7,CASSPRSSYEQYF,TGTGCCAGCAGTCCCCGGAGCTCCTACGAGCAGTACTTC
-,TRBD1,TRBV5-1,14,TRBJ2-1,CASTQAGGYNEQFF,TGCGCCAGCACCCAGGCAGGGGGCTACAATGAGCAGTTCTTC
few,TRBD2,TRBV13,17,TRBJ2-7,CASSRRLAGGGSYEQYF,TGTGCCAGCAGCCGTAGACTAGCGGGAGGAGGCTCCTACGAGCAGTACTTC
-,-,TRBV21-1,15,TRBJ2-1,CASSTTSGSGGEQFF,TGTGCCAGCAGCACGACTAGCGGGAGTGGAGGCGAGCAGTTCTTC
-,TRBD2,TRBV9,16,TRBJ2-1,CASSARAAGGRNEQFF,TGTGCCAGCAGCGCCCGAGCGGCGGGAGGGCGAAATGAGCAGTTCTTC
-,-,TRBV28,11,TRBJ2-3,CASSLGSTQYF,TGTGCCAGCAGTTTAGGGAGTACGCAGTATTTT
few,TRBD2,TRBV13,19,TRBJ2-7,CASSYLLGLAGVKSDEQYF,TGTGCCAGCAGCTATCTACTCGGACTAGCGGGAGTCAAGTCGGACGAGCAGTACTTC
many,-,TRBV20-1,11,TRBJ1-1,CSASSRVEAFF,TGCAGTGCTAGTTCCCGGGTCGAAGCTTTCTTT
-,-,TRBV7-9,13,TRBJ2-3,CASSPGGADTQYF,TGTGCCAGCAGCCCGGGCGGGGCAGATACGCAGTATTTT
-,-,TRBV7-7,14,TRBJ2-2,CASSLDPPGGELFF,TGTGCCAGCAGCTTAGATCCCCCGGGGGGGGAGCTGTTTTTT
-,-,TRBV29-1,10,TRBJ1-1,CSVVSEAAFF,TGCAGCGTTGTATCAGAAGCAGCTTTCTTT
-,TRBD1,TRBV7-2,21,TRBJ2-3,CASSLARPSGTGARSTDTQYF,TGTGCCAGCAGCTTAGCTCGGCCGTCCGGGACAGGGGCCCGAAGCACAGATACGCAGTATTTT
few,-,TRBV18,15,TRBJ2-7,CASSPQATLAYEQYF,TGTGCCAGCTCACCTCAGGCGACCCTTGCCTACGAGCAGTACTTC